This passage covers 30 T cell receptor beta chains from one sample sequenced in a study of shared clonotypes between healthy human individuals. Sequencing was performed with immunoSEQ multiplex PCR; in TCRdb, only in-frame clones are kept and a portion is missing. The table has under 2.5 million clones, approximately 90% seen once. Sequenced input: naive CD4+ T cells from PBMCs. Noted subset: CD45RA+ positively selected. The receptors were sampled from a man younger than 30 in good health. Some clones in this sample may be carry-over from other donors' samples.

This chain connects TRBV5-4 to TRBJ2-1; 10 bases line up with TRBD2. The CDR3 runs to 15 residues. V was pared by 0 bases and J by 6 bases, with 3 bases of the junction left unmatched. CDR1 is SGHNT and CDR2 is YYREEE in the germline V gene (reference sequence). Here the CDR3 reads CASSLASGRANEQFF. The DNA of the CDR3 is TGTGCCAGCAGCTTGGCTAGCGGGAGAGCCAATGAGCAGTTCTTC. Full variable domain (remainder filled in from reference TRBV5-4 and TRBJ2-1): ETGVTQSPTHLIKTRGQQVTLRCSSQSGHNTVSWYQQALGQGPQFIFQYYREEENGRGNFPPRFSGLQFPNYSSELNVNALELDDSALYLCASSLASGRANEQFFGPGTRLTVL.

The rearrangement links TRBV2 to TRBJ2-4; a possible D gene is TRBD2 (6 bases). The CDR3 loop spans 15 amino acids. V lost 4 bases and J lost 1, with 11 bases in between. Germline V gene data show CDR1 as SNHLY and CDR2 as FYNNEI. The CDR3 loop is CASSGGRGAKNIQYF. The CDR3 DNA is TGTGCCAGCAGTGGGGGCCGGGGGGCCAAAAACATTCAGTACTTC.

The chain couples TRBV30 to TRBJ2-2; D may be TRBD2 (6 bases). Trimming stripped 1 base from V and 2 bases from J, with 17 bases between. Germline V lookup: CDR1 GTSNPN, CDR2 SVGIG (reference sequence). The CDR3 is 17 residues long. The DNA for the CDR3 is TGTGCCTGGAGTGGCCTCGGGGCTAGCGACAACACCGGGGAGCTGTTTTTT. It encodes CAWSGLGASDNTGELFF.

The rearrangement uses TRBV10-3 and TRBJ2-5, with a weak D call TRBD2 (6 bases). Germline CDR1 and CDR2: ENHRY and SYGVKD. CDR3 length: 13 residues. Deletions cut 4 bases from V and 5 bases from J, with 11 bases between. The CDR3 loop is CAISAVAEETQYF. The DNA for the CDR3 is TGTGCCATCAGTGCAGTAGCGGAGGAGACCCAGTACTTC.

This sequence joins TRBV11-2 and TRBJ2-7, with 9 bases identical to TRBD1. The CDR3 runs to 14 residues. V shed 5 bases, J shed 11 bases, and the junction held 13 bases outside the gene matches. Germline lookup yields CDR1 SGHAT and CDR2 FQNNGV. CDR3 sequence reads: CASSQRDREGVEYF. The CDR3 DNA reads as TGTGCCAGCAGCCAGCGGGACAGGGAAGGAGTGGAGTACTTC.

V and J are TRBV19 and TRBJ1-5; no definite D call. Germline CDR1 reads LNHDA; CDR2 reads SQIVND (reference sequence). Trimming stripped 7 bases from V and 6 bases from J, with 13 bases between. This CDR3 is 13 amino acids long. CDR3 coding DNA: TGTGCCAGTACCGACAATGCGGCTCAGCCCCAGCATTTT. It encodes CASTDNAAQPQHF.

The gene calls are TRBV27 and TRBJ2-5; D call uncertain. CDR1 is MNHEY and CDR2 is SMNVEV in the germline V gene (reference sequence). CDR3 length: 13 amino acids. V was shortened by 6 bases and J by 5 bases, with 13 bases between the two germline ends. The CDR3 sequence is CASRPGNRETQYF. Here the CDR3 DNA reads TGTGCCAGCAGGCCTGGGAATCGGGAGACCCAGTACTTC.

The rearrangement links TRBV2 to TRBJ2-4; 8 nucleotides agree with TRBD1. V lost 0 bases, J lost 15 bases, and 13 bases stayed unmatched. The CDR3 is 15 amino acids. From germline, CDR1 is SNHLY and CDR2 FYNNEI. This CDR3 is CASSEAPLPDRARYF. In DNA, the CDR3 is TGTGCCAGCAGTGAAGCCCCGTTGCCGGACAGGGCCAGGTACTTC.

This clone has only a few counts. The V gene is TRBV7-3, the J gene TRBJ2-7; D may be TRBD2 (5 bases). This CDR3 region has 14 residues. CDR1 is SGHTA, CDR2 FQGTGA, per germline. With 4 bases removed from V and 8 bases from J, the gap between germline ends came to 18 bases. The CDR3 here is CASSSGSVGAKQYF. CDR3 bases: TGTGCCAGCAGCTCCGGGTCCGTGGGAGCCAAGCAGTACTTC.

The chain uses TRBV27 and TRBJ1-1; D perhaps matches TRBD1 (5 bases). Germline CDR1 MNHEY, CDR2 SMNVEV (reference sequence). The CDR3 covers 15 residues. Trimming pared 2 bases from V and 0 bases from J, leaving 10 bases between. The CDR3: CASSLGGVLNTEAFF. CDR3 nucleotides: TGTGCCAGCAGTTTAGGAGGGGTTTTGAACACTGAAGCTTTCTTT.

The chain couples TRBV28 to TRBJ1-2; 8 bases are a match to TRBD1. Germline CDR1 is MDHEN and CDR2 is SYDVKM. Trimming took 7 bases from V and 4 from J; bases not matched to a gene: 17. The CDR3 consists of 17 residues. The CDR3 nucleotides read TGTGCCAGCACCACCCCGGGACAGGTCTATATTGGCTATGGCTACACCTTC. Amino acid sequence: CASTTPGQVYIGYGYTF.

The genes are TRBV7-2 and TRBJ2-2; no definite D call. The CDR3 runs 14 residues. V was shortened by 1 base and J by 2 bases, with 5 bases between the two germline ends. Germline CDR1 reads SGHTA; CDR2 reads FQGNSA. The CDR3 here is CASSLVPNTGELFF. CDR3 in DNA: TGTGCCAGCAGCTTAGTTCCTAACACCGGGGAGCTGTTTTTT.

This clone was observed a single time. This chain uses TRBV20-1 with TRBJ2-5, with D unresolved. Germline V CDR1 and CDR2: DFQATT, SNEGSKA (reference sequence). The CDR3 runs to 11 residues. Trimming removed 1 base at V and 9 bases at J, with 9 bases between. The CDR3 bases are TGCAGTGCTAGAGTTCCGGCGGCCCAGTACTTC. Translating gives CSARVPAAQYF.

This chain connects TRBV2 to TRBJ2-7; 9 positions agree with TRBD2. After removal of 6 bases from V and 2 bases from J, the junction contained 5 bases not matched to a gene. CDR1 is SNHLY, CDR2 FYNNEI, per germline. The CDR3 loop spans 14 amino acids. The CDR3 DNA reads TGTGCCAGCAGGGCAGCGGGGGGCGCCTACGAGCAGTACTTC. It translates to CASRAAGGAYEQYF.

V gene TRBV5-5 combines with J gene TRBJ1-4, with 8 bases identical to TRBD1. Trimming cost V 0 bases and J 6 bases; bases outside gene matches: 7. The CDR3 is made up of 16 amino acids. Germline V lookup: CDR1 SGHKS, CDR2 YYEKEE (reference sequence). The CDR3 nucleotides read TGTGCCAGCAGCTTGGCCCAGGGGGCGCCTGATGAAAAACTGTTTTTT. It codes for CASSLAQGAPDEKLFF.

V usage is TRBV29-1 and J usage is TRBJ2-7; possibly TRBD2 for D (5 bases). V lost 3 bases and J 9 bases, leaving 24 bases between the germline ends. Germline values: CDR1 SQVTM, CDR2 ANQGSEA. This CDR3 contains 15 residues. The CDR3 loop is CSVDGFPGSPRGQYF. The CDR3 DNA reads TGCAGCGTTGACGGGTTCCCCGGCTCACCACGGGGGCAGTACTTC.

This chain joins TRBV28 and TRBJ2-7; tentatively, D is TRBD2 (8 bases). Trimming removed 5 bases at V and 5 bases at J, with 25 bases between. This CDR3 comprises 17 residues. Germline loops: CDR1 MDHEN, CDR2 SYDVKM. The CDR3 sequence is CASSPGGASGSSHEQYF. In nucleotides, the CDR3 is TGTGCCAGCAGTCCAGGGGGGGCTAGCGGGTCCAGCCACGAGCAGTACTTC. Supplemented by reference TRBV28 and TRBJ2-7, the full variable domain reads DVKVTQSSRYLVKRTGEKVFLECVQDMDHENMFWYRQDPGLGLRLIYFSYDVKMKEKGDIPEGYSVSREKKERFSLILESASTNQTSMYLCASSPGGASGSSHEQYFGPGTRLTVT.

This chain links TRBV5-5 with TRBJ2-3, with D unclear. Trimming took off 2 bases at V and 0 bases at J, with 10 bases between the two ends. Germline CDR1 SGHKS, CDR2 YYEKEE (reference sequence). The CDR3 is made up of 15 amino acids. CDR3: CASSFPGTSTDTQYF. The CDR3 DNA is TGTGCCAGCAGCTTCCCCGGAACTAGCACAGATACGCAGTATTTT.

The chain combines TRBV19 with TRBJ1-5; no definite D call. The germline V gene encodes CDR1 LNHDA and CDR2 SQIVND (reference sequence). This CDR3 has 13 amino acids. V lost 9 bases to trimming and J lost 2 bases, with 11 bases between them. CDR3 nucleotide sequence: TGTGCCAGCCAGGACTCGGGCAATCAGCCCCAGCATTTT. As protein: CASQDSGNQPQHF.

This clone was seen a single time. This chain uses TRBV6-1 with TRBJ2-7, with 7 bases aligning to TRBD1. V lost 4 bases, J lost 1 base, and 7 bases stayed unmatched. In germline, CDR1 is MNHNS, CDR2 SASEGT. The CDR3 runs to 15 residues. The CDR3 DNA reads TGTGCCAGCAGTGCCCAGGGACAGATATCCTACGAGCAGTACTTC. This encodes CASSAQGQISYEQYF.

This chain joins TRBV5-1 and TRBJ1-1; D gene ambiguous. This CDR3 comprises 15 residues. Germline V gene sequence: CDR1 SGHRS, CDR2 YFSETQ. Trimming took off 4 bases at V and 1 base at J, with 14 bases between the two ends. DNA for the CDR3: TGCGCCAGCAGCACCCCCCTGGGAGGGAACACTGAAGCTTTCTTT. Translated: CASSTPLGGNTEAFF.

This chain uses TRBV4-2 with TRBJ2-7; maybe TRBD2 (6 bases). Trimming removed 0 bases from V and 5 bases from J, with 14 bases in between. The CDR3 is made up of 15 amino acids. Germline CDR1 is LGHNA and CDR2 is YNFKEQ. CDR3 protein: CASSQDAGQEDEQYF. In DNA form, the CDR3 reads TGTGCCAGCAGCCAAGATGCGGGGCAGGAGGACGAGCAGTACTTC.

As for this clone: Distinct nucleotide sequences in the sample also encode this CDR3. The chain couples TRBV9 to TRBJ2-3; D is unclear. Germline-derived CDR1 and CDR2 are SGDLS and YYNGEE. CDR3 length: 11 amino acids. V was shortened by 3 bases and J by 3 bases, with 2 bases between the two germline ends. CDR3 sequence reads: CASSATDTQYF. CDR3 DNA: TGTGCCAGCAGCGCTACAGATACGCAGTATTTT. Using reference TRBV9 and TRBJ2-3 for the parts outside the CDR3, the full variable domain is DSGVTQTPKHLITATGQRVTLRCSPRSGDLSVYWYQQSLDQGLQFLIQYYNGEERAKGNILERFSAQQFPDLHSELNLSSLELGDSALYFCASSATDTQYFGPGTRLTVL.

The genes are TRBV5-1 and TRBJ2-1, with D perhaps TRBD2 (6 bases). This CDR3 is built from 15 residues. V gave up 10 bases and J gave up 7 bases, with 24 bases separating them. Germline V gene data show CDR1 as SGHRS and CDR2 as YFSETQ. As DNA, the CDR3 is TGCGCCTCAAAGCCATCCCCGGGAGAGGAGAATGAGCAGTTCTTC. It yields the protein CASKPSPGEENEQFF.

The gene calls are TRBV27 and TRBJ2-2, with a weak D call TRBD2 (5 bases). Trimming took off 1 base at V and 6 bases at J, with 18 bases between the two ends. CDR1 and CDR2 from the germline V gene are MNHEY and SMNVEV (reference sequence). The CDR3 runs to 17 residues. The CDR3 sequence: CASSLFDGLRSSGELFF. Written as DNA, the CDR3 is TGTGCCAGCAGTTTATTCGACGGACTTCGTAGTTCCGGGGAGCTGTTTTTT.

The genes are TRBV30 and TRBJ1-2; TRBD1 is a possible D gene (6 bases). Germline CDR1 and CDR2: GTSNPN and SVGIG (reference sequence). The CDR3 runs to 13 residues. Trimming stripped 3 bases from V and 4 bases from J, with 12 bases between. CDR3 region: CAWRPTGTYGYTF. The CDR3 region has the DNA TGTGCCTGGAGGCCTACAGGGACCTATGGCTACACCTTC. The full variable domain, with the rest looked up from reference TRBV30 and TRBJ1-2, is SQTIHQWPATLVQPVGSPLSLECTVEGTSNPNLYWYRQAAGRGLQLLFYSVGIGQISSEVPQNLSASRPQDRQFILSSKKLLLSDSGFYLCAWRPTGTYGYTFGSGTRLTVV.

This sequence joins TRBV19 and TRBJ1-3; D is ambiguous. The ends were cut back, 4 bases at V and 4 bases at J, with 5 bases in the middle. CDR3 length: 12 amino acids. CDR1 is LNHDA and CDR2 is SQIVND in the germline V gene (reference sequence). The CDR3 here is CASSTFGNTIYF. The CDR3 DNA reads TGTGCCAGTAGTACCTTCGGAAACACCATATATTTT.

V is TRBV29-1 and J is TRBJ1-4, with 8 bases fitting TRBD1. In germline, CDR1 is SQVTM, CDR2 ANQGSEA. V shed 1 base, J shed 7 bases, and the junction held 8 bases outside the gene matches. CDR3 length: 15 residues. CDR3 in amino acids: CSVEAGQGATEKLFF. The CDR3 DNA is TGCAGCGTTGAAGCGGGCCAGGGGGCTACTGAAAAACTGTTTTTT. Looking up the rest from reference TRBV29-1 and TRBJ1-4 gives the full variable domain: SAVISQKPSRDICQRGTSLTIQCQVDSQVTMMFWYRQQPGQSLTLIATANQGSEATYESGFVIDKFPISRPNLTFSTLTVSNMSPEDSSIYLCSVEAGQGATEKLFFGSGTQLSVL.

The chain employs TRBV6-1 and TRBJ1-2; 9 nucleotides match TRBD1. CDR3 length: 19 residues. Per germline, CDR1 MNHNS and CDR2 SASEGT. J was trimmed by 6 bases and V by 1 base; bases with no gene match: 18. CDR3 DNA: TGTGCCAGCAGTGAAGGACCCCCGGGACAGGGTCCGATACCTAATGGCTACACCTTC. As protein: CASSEGPPGQGPIPNGYTF.

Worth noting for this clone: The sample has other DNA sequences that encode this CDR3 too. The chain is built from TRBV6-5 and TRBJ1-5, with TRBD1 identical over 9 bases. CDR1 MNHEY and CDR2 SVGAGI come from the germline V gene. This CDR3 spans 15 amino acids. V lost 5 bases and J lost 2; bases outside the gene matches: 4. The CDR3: CASSRTGVGNQPQHF. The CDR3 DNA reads TGTGCCAGCAGTCGGACAGGGGTTGGCAATCAGCCCCAGCATTTT.